The 5 T cell receptor beta chains listed next were all sequenced from one sample in a study of T cells in Graves' hyperthyroidism and ophthalmopathy (dated by TCRdb to about 2019). The method behind the library was multiplex PCR. The sequencer listed for this sample is Illumina HiSeq 2000. The TCR beta CDR3 regions were amplified from RNA transcripts. The TCR CDR3 was subjected to a first round of RT-PCR using the HTBI primer set and the Qiagen OneStep RT-PCR kit. Clones were called with MiXCR by TCRdb after fastp trimmed the public reads at Q25, and only in-frame beta chains were retained. Entries that share a CDR3 protein sequence are merged under the most common genes and DNA. The sample table contains 620,000 or so distinct CDR3 sequences; only one count was recorded for 13% to 15% of them. The top ten clones comprise 12% of the sample. The sample consisted of blood. The receptors here all came from a woman in her forties or fifties with Graves' ophthalmopathy.

This clonotype was found many times. The genes are TRBV28 and TRBJ2-1, with D possibly TRBD1 on 6 matching bases. CDR1 and CDR2 from the germline V gene are MDHEN and SYDVKM. The V end lost 4 bases, the J end lost 8 bases, and 12 bases lay between the germline ends. The CDR3 sequence is 13 residues long. The CDR3 DNA is TGTGCCAGCAGTTCCCTACAGGGTTATGAGCAGTTCTTC. Protein: CASSSLQGYEQFF.

The chain recombines TRBV3-1 with TRBJ1-5; no reliable D call. The CDR3 runs 16 residues. Deletions cut 1 base from V and 6 bases from J, with 16 bases between. CDR1 and CDR2 (germline): LGHDT, YNNKEL (reference sequence). CDR3 DNA sequence: TGTGCCAGCAGCCAAGGATGGAAGGGAGTTAGTCAGCCCCAGCATTTT. It encodes CASSQGWKGVSQPQHF. The complete variable domain, with remaining parts taken from reference TRBV3-1 and TRBJ1-5, reads DTAVSQTPKYLVTQMGNDKSIKCEQNLGHDTMYWYKQDSKKFLKIMFSYNNKELIINETVPNRFSPKSPDKAHLNLHINSLELGDSAVYFCASSQGWKGVSQPQHFGDGTRLSIL.

The rearrangement uses TRBV24-1 and TRBJ2-1, with 12 bases matching TRBD2. The CDR3 extends over 15 amino acids. J lost 10 bases, V lost 5 bases, and 8 bases had no gene match. In germline, CDR1 is KGHDR, CDR2 SFDVKD. For the CDR3, the DNA is TGTGCCACCAGTGGTCGGACTAGCGGGGCCGACGAGCAGTTCTTC. Amino acids: CATSGRTSGADEQFF.

There are many counts of this clonotype. The chain uses TRBV9 and TRBJ2-3; 14 nucleotides align to TRBD2. This CDR3 spans 19 amino acids. From germline, CDR1 is SGDLS and CDR2 YYNGEE. J lost 4 bases, V lost 3 bases, and 13 bases had no gene match. Written as DNA, the CDR3 is TGTGCCAGCAGCGAGGGACTAGCGGGAGCCGGATCATTCGCAGATACGCAGTATTTT. It yields the protein CASSEGLAGAGSFADTQYF.

This clonotype was recorded at least ten times. The chain recombines TRBV3-1 with TRBJ2-4; perhaps TRBD1 as D (6 bases). Germline V gives CDR1 LGHDT, CDR2 YNNKEL (reference sequence). This CDR3 has 14 residues. Trimming removed 3 bases at V and 8 bases at J, with 14 bases between. Here the CDR3 reads CASSHPGTKYIQYF. CDR3 DNA sequence: TGTGCCAGCAGCCACCCCGGGACAAAGTACATTCAGTACTTC.